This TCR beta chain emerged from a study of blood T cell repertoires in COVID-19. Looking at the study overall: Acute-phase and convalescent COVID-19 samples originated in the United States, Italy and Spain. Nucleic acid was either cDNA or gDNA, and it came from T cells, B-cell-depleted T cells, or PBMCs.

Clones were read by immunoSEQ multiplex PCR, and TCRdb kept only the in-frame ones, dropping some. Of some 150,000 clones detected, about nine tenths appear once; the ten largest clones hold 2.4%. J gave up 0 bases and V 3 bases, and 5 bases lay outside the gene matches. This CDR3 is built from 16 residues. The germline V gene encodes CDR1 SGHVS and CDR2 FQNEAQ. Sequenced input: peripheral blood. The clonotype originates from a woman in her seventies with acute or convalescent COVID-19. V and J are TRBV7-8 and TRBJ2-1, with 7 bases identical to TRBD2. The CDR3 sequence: CASSFLGGGSYNEQFF. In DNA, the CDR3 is TGTGCCAGCAGCTTTTTAGGCGGGGGCTCCTACAATGAGCAGTTCTTC.